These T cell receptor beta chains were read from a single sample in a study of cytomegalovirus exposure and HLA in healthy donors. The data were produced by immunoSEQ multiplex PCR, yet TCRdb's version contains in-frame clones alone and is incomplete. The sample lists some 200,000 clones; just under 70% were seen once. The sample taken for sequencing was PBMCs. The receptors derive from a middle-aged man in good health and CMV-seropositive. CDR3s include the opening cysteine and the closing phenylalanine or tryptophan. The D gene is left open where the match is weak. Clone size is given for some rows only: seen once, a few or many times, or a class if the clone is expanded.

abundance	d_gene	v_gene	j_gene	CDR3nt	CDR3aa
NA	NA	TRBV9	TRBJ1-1	TGTGCCAGCAGCCCTTCCCAGAAGTGGAACACTGAAGCTTTCTTT	CASSPSQKWNTEAFF
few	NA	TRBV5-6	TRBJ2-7	TGTGCCAGCAGCTTGGGGGCCGCCTACGAGCAGTACTTC	CASSLGAAYEQYF
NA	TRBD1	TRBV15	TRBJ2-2	TGTGCCACCAGCAGAGATGGGACAGGGTACGCCGGGGAGCTGTTTTTT	CATSRDGTGYAGELFF
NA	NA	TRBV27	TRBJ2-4	TGTGCCAGCTCCTCTCTAACCAAAAACATTCAGTACTTC	CASSSLTKNIQYF
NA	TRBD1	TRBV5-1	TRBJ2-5	TGCGCCAGCAGGGGACAGGGGGCTTGGGAGACCCAGTACTTC	CASRGQGAWETQYF
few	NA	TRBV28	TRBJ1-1	TGTGCCAGCAGTCCGCTCGGGAGATGGGGGGAGTTGAACACTGAAGCTTTCTTT	CASSPLGRWGELNTEAFF
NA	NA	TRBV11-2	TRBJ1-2	TGTGCCAGCTCCGCTACCGGGGGGGTGGGGATCCTCTATGGCTACACCTTC	CASSATGGVGILYGYTF
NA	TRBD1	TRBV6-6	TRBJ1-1	TGTGCCAGCAGAACAGGGGGCGGCACTGAAGCTTTCTTT	CASRTGGGTEAFF
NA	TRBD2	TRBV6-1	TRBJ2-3	TGTGCCAGCAGTGAAGTGGGCTGGACTAGCGGGCGTTTCGGCACAGATACGCAGTATTTT	CASSEVGWTSGRFGTDTQYF
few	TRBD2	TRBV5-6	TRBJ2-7	TGTGCCAGCAGCTTCCCCAGCGGGGGATCCTACGAGCAGTACTTC	CASSFPSGGSYEQYF
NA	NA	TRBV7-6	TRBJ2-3	TGTGCCAGCAGCTTATCGGGGGGCCGGGATACGCAGTATTTT	CASSLSGGRDTQYF
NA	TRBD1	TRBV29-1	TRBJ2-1	TGCAGCGTCGGACTAGGGGACAGGGGGTTCTTC	CSVGLGDRGFF
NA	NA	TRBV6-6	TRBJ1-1	TGTGCCAGCAGGCGGGGAAACACTGAAGCTTTCTTT	CASRRGNTEAFF
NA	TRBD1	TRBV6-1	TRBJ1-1	TGTGCCGCAATCAGGGGGCGGGCAAACACTGAAGCTTTCTTT	CAAIRGRANTEAFF
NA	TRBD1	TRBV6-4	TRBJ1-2	TGTGCCAGCAGTGAAAGGATAAGGGACAGCCTGCACTATGGCTACACCTTC	CASSERIRDSLHYGYTF
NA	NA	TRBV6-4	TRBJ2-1	TGTGCCAGCAGTGACTCGGATGGAGGCTACAATGAGCAGTTCTTC	CASSDSDGGYNEQFF
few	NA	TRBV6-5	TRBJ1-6	TGTGCCAGCAGTTACGGCGGGGCTGGTTCACCCCTCCACTTT	CASSYGGAGSPLHF
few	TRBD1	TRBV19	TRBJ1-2	TGTGCCAGTAGTTGGCGAGGGACAGGGGCGCAAGCTAACTATGGCTACACCTTC	CASSWRGTGAQANYGYTF